This TCR beta chain came from a study of post-analysis software for immune sequencing data. Study-level findings and limits: About 5 TRBV segments appeared more often in patients than in controls, and TRBV5-6, TRBV5-1 and TRBV20-1 were among these. Co-batched samples clustered tightly together by F measure. Versus controls, multiple sclerosis patients showed significantly lower diversity (normalized Chao1).

Losses at the gene ends were 6 bases for V and 5 bases for J; bases not matched to a gene: 11. CDR1 is SEHNR and CDR2 is FQNEAQ in the germline V gene (reference sequence). The CDR3 sequence is 15 residues long. This clonotype was recorded a few times. Its antigen is undetermined. The TCR beta cDNA libraries contained unique molecular identifiers. Some 500,000 cDNA molecules were obtained per 1 to 10 million input T cells. TCRdb reprocessed the PCR reads with MiXCR, giving one entry per CDR3 protein. The repertoire consists of roughly 730,000 distinct CDR3 sequences, with 30% occurring once and the leading ten covering more than 0.45%.

The sequencing input was blood. The clonotype originates from a girl aged 10-17 years with multiple sclerosis. This rearrangement joins TRBV7-9 to TRBJ2-5; 8 positions match TRBD1. CDR3 coding DNA: TGTGCCAGCAGGACGACAGGGGCAGGGTTCGAGACCCAGTACTTC. It yields the protein CASRTTGAGFETQYF.